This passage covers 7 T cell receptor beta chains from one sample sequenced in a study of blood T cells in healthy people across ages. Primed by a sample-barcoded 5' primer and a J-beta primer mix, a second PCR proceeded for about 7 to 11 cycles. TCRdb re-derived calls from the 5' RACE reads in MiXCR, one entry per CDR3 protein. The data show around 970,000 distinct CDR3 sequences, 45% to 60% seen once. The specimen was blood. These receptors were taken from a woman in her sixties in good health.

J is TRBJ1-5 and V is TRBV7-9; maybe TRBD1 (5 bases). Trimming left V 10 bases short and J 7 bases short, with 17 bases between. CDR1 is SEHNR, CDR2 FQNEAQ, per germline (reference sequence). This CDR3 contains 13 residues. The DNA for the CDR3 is TGTGCCACCCAGTGGGGGGTTGGGCAGCCCCAGCATTTT. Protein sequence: CATQWGVGQPQHF.

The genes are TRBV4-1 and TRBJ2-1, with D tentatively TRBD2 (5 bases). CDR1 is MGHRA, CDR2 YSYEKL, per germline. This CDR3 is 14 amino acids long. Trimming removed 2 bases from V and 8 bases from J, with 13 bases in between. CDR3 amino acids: CASSQQLLAHEQFF. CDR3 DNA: TGCGCCAGCAGCCAACAACTCCTAGCCCATGAGCAGTTCTTC.

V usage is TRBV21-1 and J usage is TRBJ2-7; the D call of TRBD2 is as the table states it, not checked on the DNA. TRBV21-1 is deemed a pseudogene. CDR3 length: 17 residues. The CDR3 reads CASSKERLAEESYEQYF. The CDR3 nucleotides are TGTGCCAGCAGCAAAGAACGACTAGCGGAAGAGTCCTACGAGCAGTACTTC.

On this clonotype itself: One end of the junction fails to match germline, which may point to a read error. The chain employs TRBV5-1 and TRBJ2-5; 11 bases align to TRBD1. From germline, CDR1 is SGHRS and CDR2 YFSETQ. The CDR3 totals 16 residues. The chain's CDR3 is CASSPHGQGALETQYF. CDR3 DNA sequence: TGCGCCAGCAGCCCTCATGGACAGGGGGCGTTGGAGACCCAGTACTTT.

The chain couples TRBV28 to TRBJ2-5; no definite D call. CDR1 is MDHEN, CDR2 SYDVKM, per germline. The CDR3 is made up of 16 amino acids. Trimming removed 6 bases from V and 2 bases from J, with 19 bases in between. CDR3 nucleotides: TGTGCCAGCAGCGGTGGGCTACGATCTATACAAGAGACCCAGTACTTC. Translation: CASSGGLRSIQETQYF.

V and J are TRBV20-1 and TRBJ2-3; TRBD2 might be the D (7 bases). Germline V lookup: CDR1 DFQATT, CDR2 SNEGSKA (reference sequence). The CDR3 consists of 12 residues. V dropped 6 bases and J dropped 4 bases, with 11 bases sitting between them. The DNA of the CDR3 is TGCAGTGCAACAGGGAGGGCAGATACGCAGTATTTT. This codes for CSATGRADTQYF.

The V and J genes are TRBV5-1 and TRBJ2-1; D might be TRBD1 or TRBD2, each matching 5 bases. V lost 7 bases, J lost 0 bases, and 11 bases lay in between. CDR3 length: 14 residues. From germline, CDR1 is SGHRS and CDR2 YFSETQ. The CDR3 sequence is CASGDRYSYNEQFF. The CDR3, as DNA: TGCGCCAGCGGGGACCGATACTCCTACAATGAGCAGTTCTTC.